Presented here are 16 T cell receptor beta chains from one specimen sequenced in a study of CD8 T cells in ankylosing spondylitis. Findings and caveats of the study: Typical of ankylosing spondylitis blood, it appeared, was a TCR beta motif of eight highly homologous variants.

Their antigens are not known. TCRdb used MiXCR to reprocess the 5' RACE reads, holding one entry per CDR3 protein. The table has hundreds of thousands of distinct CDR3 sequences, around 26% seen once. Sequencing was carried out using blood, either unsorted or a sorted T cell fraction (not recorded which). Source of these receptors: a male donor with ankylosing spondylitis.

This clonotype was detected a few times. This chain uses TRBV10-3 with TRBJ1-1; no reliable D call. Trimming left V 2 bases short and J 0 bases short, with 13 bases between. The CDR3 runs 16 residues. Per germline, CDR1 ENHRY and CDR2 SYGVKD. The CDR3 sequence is CAISEVDRQLNTEAFF. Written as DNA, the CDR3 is TGTGCCATCAGTGAGGTCGATCGGCAGTTGAACACTGAAGCTTTCTTT.

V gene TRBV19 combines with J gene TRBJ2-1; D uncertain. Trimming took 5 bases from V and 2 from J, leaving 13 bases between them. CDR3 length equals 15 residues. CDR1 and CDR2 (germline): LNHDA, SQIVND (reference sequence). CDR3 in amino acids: CASSGSGQPYNEQFF. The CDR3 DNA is TGTGCCAGTAGTGGGTCTGGGCAGCCCTACAATGAGCAGTTCTTC.

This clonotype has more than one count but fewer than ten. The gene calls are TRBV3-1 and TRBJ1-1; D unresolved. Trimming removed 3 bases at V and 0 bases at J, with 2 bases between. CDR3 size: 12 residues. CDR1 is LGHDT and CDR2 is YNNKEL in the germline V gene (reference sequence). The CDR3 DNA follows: TGTGCCAGCAGCCAGATGAACACTGAAGCTTTCTTT. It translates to CASSQMNTEAFF.

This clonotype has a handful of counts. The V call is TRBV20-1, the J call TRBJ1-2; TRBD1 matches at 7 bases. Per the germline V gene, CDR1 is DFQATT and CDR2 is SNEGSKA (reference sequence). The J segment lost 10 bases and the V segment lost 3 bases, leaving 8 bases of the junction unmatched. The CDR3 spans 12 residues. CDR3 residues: CSASSDRMLYTF. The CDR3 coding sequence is TGCAGTGCTAGCTCGGACAGGATGCTCTACACCTTC.

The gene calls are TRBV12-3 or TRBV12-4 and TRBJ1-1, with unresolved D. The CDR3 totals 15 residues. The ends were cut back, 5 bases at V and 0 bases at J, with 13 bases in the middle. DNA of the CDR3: TGTGCCAGCAGTCCGATAGTGGGCGTGAACACTGAAGCTTTCTTT. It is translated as CASSPIVGVNTEAFF.

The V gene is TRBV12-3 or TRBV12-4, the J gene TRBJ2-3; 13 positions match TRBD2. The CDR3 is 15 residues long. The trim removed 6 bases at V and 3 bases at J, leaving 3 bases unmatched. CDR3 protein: CASRLTSGRTDTQYF. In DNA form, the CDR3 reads TGTGCCAGCAGATTGACTAGCGGGAGGACAGATACGCAGTATTTT.

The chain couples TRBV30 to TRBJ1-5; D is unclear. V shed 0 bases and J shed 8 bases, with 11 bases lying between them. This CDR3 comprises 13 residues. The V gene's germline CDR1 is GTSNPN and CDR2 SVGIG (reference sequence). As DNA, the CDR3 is TGTGCCTGGAGTGTAGATGGGCGGGAGCCCCAGCATTTT. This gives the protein CAWSVDGREPQHF.

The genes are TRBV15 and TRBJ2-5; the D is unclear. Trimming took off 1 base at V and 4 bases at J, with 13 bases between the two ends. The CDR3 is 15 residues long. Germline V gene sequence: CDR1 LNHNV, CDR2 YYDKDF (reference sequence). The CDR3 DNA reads TGTGCCACCAGCAGAGGTTTTGCGCTACGAGAGACCCAGTACTTC. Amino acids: CATSRGFALRETQYF.

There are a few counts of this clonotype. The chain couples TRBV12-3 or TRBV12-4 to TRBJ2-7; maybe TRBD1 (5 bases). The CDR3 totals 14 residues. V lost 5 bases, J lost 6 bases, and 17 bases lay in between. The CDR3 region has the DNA TGTGCCAGCAGTCCCGTTAGAGCTAGGGGCGAGCAGTACTTC. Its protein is CASSPVRARGEQYF.

The DNA of the CDR3 is TGCAGCGACAAGACAGGGACCTATGGCTACACCTTC. Translating it yields CSDKTGTYGYTF. The chain joins TRBV29-1 to TRBJ1-2; 7 bases are a match to TRBD1. Germline trimming cut 7 bases from V and 4 bases from J; bases unmatched to any gene: 6. The CDR3 extends over 12 amino acids. Looked up from germline, CDR1 is SQVTM and CDR2 is ANQGSEA.

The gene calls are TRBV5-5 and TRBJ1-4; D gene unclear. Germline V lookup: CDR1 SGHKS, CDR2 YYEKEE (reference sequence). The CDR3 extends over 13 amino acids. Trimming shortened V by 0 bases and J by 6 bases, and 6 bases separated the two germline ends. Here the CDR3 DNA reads TGTGCCAGCAGCTTGGAATTATATGAAAAACTGTTTTTT. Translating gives CASSLELYEKLFF.

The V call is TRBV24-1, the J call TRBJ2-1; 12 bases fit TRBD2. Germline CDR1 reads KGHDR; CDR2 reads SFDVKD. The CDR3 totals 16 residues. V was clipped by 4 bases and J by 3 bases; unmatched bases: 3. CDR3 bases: TGTGCCACCAGTGACCGGACTAGCGGGAACTACAATGAGCAGTTCTTC. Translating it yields CATSDRTSGNYNEQFF.

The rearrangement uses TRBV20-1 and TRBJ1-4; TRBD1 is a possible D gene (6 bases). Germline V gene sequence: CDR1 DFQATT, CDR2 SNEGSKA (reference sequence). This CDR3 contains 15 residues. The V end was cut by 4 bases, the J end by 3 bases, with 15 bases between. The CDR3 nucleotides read TGCAGTGCTACTCAACAGGGAACGGCTAATGAAAAACTGTTTTTT. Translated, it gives CSATQQGTANEKLFF.

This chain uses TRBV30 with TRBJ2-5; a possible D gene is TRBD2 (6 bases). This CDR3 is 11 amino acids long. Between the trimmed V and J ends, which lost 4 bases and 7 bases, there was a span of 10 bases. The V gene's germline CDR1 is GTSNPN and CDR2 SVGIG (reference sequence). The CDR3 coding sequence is TGTGCCTGGAAACCCGGGGGGACCCAGTACTTC. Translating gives CAWKPGGTQYF.

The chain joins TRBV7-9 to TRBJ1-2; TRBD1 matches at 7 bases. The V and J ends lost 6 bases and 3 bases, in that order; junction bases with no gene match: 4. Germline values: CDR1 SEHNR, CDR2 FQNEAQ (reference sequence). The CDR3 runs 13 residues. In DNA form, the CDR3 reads TGTGCCAGCAGGAGAACAGGGGACTATGGCTACACCTTC. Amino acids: CASRRTGDYGYTF.

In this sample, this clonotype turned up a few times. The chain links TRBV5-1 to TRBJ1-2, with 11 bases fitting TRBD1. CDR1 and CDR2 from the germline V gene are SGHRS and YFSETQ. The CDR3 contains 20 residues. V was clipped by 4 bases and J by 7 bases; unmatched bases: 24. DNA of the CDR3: TGCGCCAGCAGCCCACCCGTCCACACCGGGACAGGGGGAGTCTTTGGTGGCTACACCTTC. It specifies CASSPPVHTGTGGVFGGYTF.